Detailed here is one T cell receptor (beta chain). The data are from a study of PD-1 blockade in classical Hodgkin lymphoma. Clones were sequenced by immunoSEQ multiplex PCR, and TCRdb holds only the in-frame ones, with some missing. The sample yields almost 95,000 clones, 83% seen once. The time point: cycle 4 day 1 (C4D1), after more than five weeks of nivolumab. The patients all showed relapse after autologous stem cell transplantation, while their brentuximab vedotin exposure varied. This sequence originates from a human donor with classical Hodgkin lymphoma. Specimen: peripheral blood mononuclear cells (PBMCs), collected before the fourth cycle of nivolumab.

Here the CDR3 DNA reads TGCGCCAGCAGCTTGGAAAGGCCCGACTACGAGCAGTACTTC. It encodes CASSLERPDYEQYF. V usage is TRBV5-1 and J usage is TRBJ2-7, with unresolved D. V lost 0 bases and J 3 bases, leaving 10 bases between the germline ends. Germline CDR1 and CDR2: SGHRS and YFSETQ. This CDR3 comprises 14 residues.